The sequence of this TCR beta chain was determined in a study of shared clonotypes between healthy human individuals. About the study: The donor pool was made up of two women and a few men aged 18 to 49.

This clone appeared a few times. The CDR3 contains 17 residues. Per the germline V gene, CDR1 is SGHRS and CDR2 is YFSETQ. V lost 0 bases and J 0 bases, leaving 15 bases between the germline ends. Those who donated were healthy HIV-negative adults, with no recent acute infections or vaccinations reported. The split of CD4+ cells yielded CD45RA+ naive and CD45RA-negative memory subsets. An approximately 180 ng quantity of DNA, 30,000 to 35,000 T cell genomes, went into the sorted-subset replicate PCRs. TCRdb's copy holds only in-frame clones and misses some; the assay was immunoSEQ multiplex PCR. The profile shows 550,000 to 800,000 clones, approximately 74% of them singletons.

The sequenced sample was memory CD4+ T cells sorted from blood. The subset was: CD45RA-negative fraction. V usage is TRBV5-1 and J usage is TRBJ1-1; weak D call: TRBD1 (5 bases). The origin of this receptor is a woman in her twenties or thirties in good health. CDR3 residues: CASSLEFAGQLNTEAFF. Written as DNA, the CDR3 is TGCGCCAGCAGCTTGGAATTTGCGGGGCAACTGAACACTGAAGCTTTCTTT.